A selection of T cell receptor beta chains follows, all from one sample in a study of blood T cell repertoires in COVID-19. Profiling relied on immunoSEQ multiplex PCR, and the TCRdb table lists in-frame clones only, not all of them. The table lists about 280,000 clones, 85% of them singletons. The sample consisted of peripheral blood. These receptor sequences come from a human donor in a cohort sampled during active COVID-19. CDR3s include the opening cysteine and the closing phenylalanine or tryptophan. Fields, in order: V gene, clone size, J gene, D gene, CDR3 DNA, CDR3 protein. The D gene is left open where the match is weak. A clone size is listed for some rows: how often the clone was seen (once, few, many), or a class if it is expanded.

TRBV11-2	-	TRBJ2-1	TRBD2	TGTGCCAGCAGCTGGACTAGCGGGAGCAATGAGCAGTTCTTC	CASSWTSGSNEQFF
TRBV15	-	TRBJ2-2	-	TGTGCCACCAGCAGAGGTCTAGGCCGGACCGGGGAGCTGTTTTTT	CATSRGLGRTGELFF
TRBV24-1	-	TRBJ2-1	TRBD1	TGTGCCACCGGTGGGCAGGGGGCTAGGTATGAGCAGTTCTTC	CATGGQGARYEQFF
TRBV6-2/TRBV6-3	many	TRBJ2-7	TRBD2	TGTGCCAGCAGTTACCCAACCTTTTTAGCGGGAGGGCTTGTGGACGAGCAGTACTTC	CASSYPTFLAGGLVDEQYF
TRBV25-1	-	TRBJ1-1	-	TGTGCCAGCAGTCTCTACACTGAAGCTTTCTTT	CASSLYTEAFF
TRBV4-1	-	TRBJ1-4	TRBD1	TGCGCCAGCAGGGGGACAGGGCTCTCTAATGAAAAACTGTTTTTT	CASRGTGLSNEKLFF
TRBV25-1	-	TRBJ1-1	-	TGTGCCAGCAGTGAAACAGGGAGGAACACTGAAGCTTTCTTT	CASSETGRNTEAFF
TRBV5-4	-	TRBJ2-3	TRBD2	TGTGCCAGCAGTGGGGGGGGAACCACAGATACGCAGTATTTT	CASSGGGTTDTQYF
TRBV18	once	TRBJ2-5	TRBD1	TGTGCCAGCTCACCACCAGGATCAGGGGGCTTGGAGACCCAGTACTTC	CASSPPGSGGLETQYF
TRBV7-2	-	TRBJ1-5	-	TGTGCCAGTAGCTTGGAAGGAGTCATTCAGCCCCAGCATTTT	CASSLEGVIQPQHF
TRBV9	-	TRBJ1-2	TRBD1	TGTGCCAGCGGCGGGACAGGGGGCAGCTATGGCTACACCTTC	CASGGTGGSYGYTF
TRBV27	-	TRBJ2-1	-	TGTGCCAGCAGTTTAAGGTCGACAGGTAGCTCCTACAATGAGCAGTTCTTC	CASSLRSTGSSYNEQFF
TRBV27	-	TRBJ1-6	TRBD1	TGTGCCAGCAGTTTTGGTACAGGGGAATCACCCCTCCACTTT	CASSFGTGESPLHF
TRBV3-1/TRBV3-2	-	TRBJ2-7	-	TGTGCCAGCAGCCACGGACATCCATCCTACGAGCAGTACTTC	CASSHGHPSYEQYF
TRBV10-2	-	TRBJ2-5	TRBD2	TGCGCCAGCAGTGAGACTTCGGGGGGGGAGACCCAGTACTTC	CASSETSGGETQYF
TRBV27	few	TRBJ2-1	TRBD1	TGTGCCAGCAGTTTGGACAGGGTTAATGAGCAGTTCTTC	CASSLDRVNEQFF
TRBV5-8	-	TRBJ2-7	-	TGTGCCAGCCGTCTAACGGGAGTGCAGTACTTC	CASRLTGVQYF
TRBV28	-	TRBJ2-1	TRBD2	TGTGCCAGCAAAGGGACTAATTTCAATGAGCAGTTCTTC	CASKGTNFNEQFF
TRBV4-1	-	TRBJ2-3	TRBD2	TGCGCCAGCAGCCGAGGGACTAGCGGGGTAGGGGGGGGTACGCAGTATTTT	CASSRGTSGVGGGTQYF
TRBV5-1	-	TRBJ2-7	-	TGCGCCAGCAGCTTCGAGGGCCCCGCCTACGAGCAGTACTTC	CASSFEGPAYEQYF
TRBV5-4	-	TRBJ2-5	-	TGTGCCAGCAGCTTGGCCCTCAGGGAGACCCAGTACTTC	CASSLALRETQYF
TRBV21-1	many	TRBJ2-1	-	TGTGCCAGCACCTTGAGCGGGACCTACAATGAGCAGTTCTTC	CASTLSGTYNEQFF
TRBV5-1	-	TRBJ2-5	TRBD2	TGCGCCAGCAGCTTCGGGGGAGGGGAGACCCAGTACTTC	CASSFGGGETQYF
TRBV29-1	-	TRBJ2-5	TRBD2	TGCAGCGTTGTAAAGGGACTAGCGGAGAAAGAGACCCAGTACTTC	CSVVKGLAEKETQYF
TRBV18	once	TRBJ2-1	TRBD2	TGTGCCAGCTCTCGCCGGGTAGCGGGAGTGGGGAATGAGCAGTTCTTC	CASSRRVAGVGNEQFF
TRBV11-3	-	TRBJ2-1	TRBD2	TGTGCCTCCTCTAGACTAGCGGGAGATATAGGTGAGCAGTTCTTC	CASSRLAGDIGEQFF
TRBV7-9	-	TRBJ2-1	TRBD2	TGTGCCAGCAGCTTAAGTCGACCGGGTAGCGGGAGTGGGCAGTTCTTC	CASSLSRPGSGSGQFF
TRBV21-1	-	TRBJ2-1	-	TGTGCCAGCAGCCCCGAGCCCACCTACAATGAGCAGTTCTTC	CASSPEPTYNEQFF
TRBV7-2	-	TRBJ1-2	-	TGTGCCAGCAGCACCCTCTCCCTCACTTATGGCTACACCTTC	CASSTLSLTYGYTF
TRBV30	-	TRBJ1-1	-	TGTGCCTGGACCATCCTTGGGGGTGGTCGGGGGACTGAAGCTTTCTTT	CAWTILGGGRGTEAFF
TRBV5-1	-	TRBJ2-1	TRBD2	TGCGCCAGCAGCTTGGGACTAGCGGGACCCGACAATGAGCAGTTCTTC	CASSLGLAGPDNEQFF
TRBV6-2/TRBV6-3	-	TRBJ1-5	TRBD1	TGTGCCAGCAGTCGACCGGGACAGAAGCAGCCCCAGCATTTT	CASSRPGQKQPQHF
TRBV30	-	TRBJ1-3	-	TGTGCCTGGAGTGTACAAGGAAACACCATATATTTT	CAWSVQGNTIYF
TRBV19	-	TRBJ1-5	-	TGTGCCAGTAAGGAATACTCTGTCGGGGGATATCAGCCCCAGCATTTT	CASKEYSVGGYQPQHF
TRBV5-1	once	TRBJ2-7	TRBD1	TGCGCCAGCAGCTCAACGGGACAGGGGGCCCGCGAGCAGTACTTC	CASSSTGQGAREQYF
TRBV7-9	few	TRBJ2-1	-	TGTGCCACCCTCCCAGGAAACAATGAGCAGTTCTTC	CATLPGNNEQFF
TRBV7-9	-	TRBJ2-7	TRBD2	TGTGCCAGCAGCCCGGCTAGCGGGAGCTCCTACGAGCAGTACTTC	CASSPASGSSYEQYF
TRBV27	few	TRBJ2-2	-	TGTGCCAGCAGCCCTAGCGAGAGGACCGGGGAGCTGTTTTTT	CASSPSERTGELFF
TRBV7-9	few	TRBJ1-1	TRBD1	TGTGCCTACGGGACAGGGGTCAGTTCTGAAGCTTTCTTT	CAYGTGVSSEAFF
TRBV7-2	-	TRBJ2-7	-	TGTGCCAGCAGCTTAGAGGCGGGCAACTACGAGCAGTACTTC	CASSLEAGNYEQYF
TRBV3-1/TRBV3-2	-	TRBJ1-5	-	TGTGCCAGCAGCCAAGAAAGCGGGATTAATCAGCCCCAGCATTTT	CASSQESGINQPQHF
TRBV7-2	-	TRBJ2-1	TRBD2	TGTGCCAGCAGCTTAGTGGCTAGCGGGAGAGTAGACAATGAGCAGTTCTTC	CASSLVASGRVDNEQFF
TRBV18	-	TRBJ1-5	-	TGTGCCAGCTCACTCGGCCAAACAGGGCTTCAGCCCCAGCATTTT	CASSLGQTGLQPQHF